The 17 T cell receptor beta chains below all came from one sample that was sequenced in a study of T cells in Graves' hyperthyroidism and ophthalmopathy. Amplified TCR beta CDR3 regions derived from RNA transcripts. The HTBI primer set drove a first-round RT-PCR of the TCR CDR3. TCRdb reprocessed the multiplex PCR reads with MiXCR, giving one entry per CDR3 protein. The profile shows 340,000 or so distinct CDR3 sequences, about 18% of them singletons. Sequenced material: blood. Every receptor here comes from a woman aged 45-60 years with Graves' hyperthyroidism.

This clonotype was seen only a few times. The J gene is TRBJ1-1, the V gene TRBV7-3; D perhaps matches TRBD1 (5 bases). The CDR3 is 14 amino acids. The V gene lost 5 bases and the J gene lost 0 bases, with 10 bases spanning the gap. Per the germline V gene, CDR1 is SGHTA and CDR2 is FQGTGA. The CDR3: CASSPSGMNTEAFF. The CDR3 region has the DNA TGTGCCAGCAGCCCCTCAGGGATGAACACTGAAGCTTTCTTT. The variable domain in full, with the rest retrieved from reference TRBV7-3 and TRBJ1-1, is GAGVSQTPSNKVTEKGKYVELRCDPISGHTALYWYRQSLGQGPEFLIYFQGTGAADDSGLPNDRFFAVRPEGSVSTLKIQRTERGDSAVYLCASSPSGMNTEAFFGQGTRLTVV.

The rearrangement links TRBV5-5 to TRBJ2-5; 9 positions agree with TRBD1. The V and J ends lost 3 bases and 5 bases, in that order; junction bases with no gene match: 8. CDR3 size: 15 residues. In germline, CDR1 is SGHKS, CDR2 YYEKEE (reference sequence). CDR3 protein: CASSSPGTGSETQYF. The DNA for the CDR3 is TGTGCCAGCAGCTCCCCCGGGACAGGGAGCGAGACCCAGTACTTC.

CDR3 protein: CASSPAGTDNMNTEAFF. The CDR3 DNA reads as TGTGCCAGCAGCCCTGCCGGGACGGATAACATGAACACTGAAGCTTTCTTT. The chain uses TRBV6-1 and TRBJ1-1; maybe TRBD1 (5 bases). The ends were cut back, 6 bases at V and 0 bases at J, with 20 bases in the middle. CDR1 MNHNS and CDR2 SASEGT come from the germline V gene. The CDR3 runs 17 residues.

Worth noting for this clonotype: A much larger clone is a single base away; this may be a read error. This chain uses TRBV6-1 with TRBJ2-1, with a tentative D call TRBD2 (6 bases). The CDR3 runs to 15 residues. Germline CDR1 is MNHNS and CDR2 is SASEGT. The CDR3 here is CANSEFSGSYNEQFF. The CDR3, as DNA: TGTGCCAACAGTGAATTTAGCGGATCCTACAATGAGCAGTTCTTC.

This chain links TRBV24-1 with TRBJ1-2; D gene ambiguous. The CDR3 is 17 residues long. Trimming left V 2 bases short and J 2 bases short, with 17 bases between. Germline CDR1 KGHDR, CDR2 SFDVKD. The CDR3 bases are TGTGCCACCAGTGATTCCCGAGGAGCACCGAGAAACTATGGCTACACCTTC. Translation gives CATSDSRGAPRNYGYTF.

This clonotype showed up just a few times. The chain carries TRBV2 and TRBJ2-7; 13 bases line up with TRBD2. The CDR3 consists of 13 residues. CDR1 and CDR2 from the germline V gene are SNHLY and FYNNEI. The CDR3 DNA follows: TGTGCTCGGGGCGGGACTAGCGGGACCGAGCAGTACTTC. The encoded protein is CARGGTSGTEQYF.

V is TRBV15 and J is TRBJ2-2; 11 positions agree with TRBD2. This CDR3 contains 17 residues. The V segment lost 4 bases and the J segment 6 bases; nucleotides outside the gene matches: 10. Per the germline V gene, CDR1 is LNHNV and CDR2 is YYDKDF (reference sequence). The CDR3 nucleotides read TGTGCCACCAGCATAGGGACACTAGCGGGAGTTGCCGGGGAGCTGTTTTTT. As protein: CATSIGTLAGVAGELFF.

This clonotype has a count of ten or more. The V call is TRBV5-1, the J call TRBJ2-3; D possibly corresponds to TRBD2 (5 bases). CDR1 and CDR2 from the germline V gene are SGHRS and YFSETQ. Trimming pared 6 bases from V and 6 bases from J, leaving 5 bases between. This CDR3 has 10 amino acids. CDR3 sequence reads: CASTGDTQYF. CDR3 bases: TGCGCCAGCACGGGGGATACGCAGTATTTT.

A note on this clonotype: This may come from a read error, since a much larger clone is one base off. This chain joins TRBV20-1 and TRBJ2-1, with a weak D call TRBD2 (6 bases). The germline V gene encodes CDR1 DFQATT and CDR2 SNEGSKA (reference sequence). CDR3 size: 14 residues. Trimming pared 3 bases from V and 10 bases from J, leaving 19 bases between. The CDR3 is CSARLASPPYEQFF. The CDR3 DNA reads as TGCAGTGCTAGGCTAGCGTCACCCCCCTACGAGCAGTTCTTC.

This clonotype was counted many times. DNA for the CDR3: TGTGCCAGCAGTCCGATCTCAGATACGCAGTATTTT. It specifies CASSPISDTQYF. The rearrangement links TRBV28 to TRBJ2-3, with D uncertain. The CDR3 consists of 12 residues. Trimming removed 5 bases at V and 4 bases at J, with 7 bases between. Germline V gene sequence: CDR1 MDHEN, CDR2 SYDVKM.

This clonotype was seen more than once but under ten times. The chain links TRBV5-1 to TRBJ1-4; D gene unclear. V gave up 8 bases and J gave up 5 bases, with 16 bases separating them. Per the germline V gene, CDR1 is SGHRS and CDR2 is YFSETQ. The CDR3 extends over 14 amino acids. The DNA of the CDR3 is TGCGCCAGTACGCTGGGCCGGGGAAATGAAAAACTGTTTTTT. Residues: CASTLGRGNEKLFF.

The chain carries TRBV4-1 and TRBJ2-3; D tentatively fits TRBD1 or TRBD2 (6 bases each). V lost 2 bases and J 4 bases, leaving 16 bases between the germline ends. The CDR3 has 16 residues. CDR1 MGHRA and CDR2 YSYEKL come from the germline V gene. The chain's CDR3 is CASSQITGARADTQYF. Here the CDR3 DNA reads TGCGCCAGCAGCCAAATAACGGGGGCTCGAGCAGATACGCAGTATTTT.

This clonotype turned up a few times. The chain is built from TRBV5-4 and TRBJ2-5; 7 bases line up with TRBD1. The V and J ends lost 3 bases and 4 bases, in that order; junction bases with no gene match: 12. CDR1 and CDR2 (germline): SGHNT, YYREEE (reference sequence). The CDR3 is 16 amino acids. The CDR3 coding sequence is TGTGCCAGCAGCTCAAGACAGGGACCGAGGGGAGAGACCCAGTACTTC. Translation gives CASSSRQGPRGETQYF.

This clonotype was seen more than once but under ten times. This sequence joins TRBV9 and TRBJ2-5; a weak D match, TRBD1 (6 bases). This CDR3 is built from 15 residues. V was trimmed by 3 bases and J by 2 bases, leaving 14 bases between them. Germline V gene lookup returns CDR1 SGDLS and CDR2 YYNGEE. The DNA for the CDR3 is TGTGCCAGCAGCGCCCTGGGGACACTACAAGAGACCCAGTACTTC. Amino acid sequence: CASSALGTLQETQYF.

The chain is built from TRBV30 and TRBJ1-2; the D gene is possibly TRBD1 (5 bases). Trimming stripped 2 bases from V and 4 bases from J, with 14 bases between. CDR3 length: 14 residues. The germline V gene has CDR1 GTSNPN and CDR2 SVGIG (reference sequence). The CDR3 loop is CAWSPAWGGYGYTF. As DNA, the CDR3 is TGTGCCTGGAGTCCTGCGTGGGGGGGCTATGGCTACACCTTC. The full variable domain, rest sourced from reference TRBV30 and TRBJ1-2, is SQTIHQWPATLVQPVGSPLSLECTVEGTSNPNLYWYRQAAGRGLQLLFYSVGIGQISSEVPQNLSASRPQDRQFILSSKKLLLSDSGFYLCAWSPAWGGYGYTFGSGTRLTVV.

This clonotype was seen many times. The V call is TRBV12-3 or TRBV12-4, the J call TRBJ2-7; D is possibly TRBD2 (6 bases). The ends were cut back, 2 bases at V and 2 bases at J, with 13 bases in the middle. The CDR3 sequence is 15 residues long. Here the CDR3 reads CASSLKTRGPYEQYF. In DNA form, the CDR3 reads TGTGCCAGCAGTTTAAAGACTAGAGGACCCTACGAGCAGTACTTC.

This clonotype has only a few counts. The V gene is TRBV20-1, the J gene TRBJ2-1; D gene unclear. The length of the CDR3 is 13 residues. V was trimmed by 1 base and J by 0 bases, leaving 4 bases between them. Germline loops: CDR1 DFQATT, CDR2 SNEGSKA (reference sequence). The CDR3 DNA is TGCAGTGCTAGAGGGGGCTCCTACAATGAGCAGTTCTTC. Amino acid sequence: CSARGGSYNEQFF.